These T cell receptor beta chains were read from a single sample in a study of blood T cell repertoires in COVID-19. Assay: immunoSEQ multiplex PCR; the TCRdb copy retains only in-frame clones and omits some. The top ten hold roughly 40% of the sample, which has some 26,000 clones, approximately 68% seen once. The material sequenced was peripheral blood. The receptors were sampled from an elderly woman with acute or convalescent COVID-19. CDR3s include the opening cysteine and the closing phenylalanine or tryptophan. Fields, in order: CDR3 length, D gene, J gene, clone size, V gene, CDR3 protein, CDR3 DNA. A D gene is named only where the DNA matches it firmly. Expanded clones are given a class, and other clones once, few, many or no size at all.

CDR3 length: 14; D gene: NA; J gene: TRBJ1-6; clone size: few; V gene: TRBV28; CDR3 protein: CASSFGLNNSPLHF; CDR3 DNA: TGTGCCAGCAGTTTCGGTCTCAATAATTCACCCCTCCACTTT
CDR3 length: 13; D gene: NA; J gene: TRBJ2-5; clone size: NA; V gene: TRBV5-6; CDR3 protein: CASNLLGEETQYF; CDR3 DNA: TGTGCCAGCAACCTCCTGGGCGAAGAGACCCAGTACTTC
CDR3 length: 14; D gene: TRBD1; J gene: TRBJ1-5; clone size: NA; V gene: TRBV30; CDR3 protein: CAWDRGSANQPQHF; CDR3 DNA: TGTGCCTGGGACAGGGGGTCGGCCAATCAGCCCCAGCATTTT
CDR3 length: 15; D gene: TRBD1; J gene: TRBJ2-2; clone size: NA; V gene: TRBV30; CDR3 protein: CARDTGTGRTGELFF; CDR3 DNA: TGTGCCAGAGACACCGGGACAGGGAGGACCGGGGAGCTGTTTTTT
CDR3 length: 16; D gene: TRBD1; J gene: TRBJ1-2; clone size: NA; V gene: TRBV10-1; CDR3 protein: CASSESTRETGRSGTF; CDR3 DNA: TGCGCCAGCAGTGAGTCGACGAGGGAGACAGGGCGAAGCGGCACCTTC
CDR3 length: 13; D gene: TRBD1; J gene: TRBJ1-6; clone size: NA; V gene: TRBV2; CDR3 protein: CASSMTGAFHLHF; CDR3 DNA: TGTGCCAGCAGTATGACAGGGGCCTTTCACCTCCACTTT
CDR3 length: 14; D gene: TRBD1; J gene: TRBJ2-2; clone size: NA; V gene: TRBV30; CDR3 protein: CAWTGGANTGELFF; CDR3 DNA: TGTGCCTGGACAGGGGGCGCGAACACCGGGGAGCTGTTTTTT
CDR3 length: 15; D gene: NA; J gene: TRBJ1-5; clone size: NA; V gene: TRBV5-8; CDR3 protein: CASSELTGPNQPQHF; CDR3 DNA: TGTGCCAGCAGCGAACTGACAGGTCCCAATCAGCCCCAGCATTTT
CDR3 length: 13; D gene: NA; J gene: TRBJ1-1; clone size: few; V gene: TRBV5-1; CDR3 protein: CASSSIVNTEAFF; CDR3 DNA: TGCGCCAGCAGCTCGATAGTGAACACTGAAGCTTTCTTT
CDR3 length: 13; D gene: TRBD1; J gene: TRBJ1-1; clone size: NA; V gene: TRBV6-4; CDR3 protein: CASSEDRGGEAFF; CDR3 DNA: TGTGCCAGCAGTGAGGACAGGGGCGGTGAAGCTTTCTTT
CDR3 length: 15; D gene: TRBD2; J gene: TRBJ2-7; clone size: few; V gene: TRBV6-2/TRBV6-3; CDR3 protein: CASSLLAGGSYEQYF; CDR3 DNA: TGTGCCAGCAGTCTTCTAGCGGGAGGCTCCTACGAGCAGTACTTC
CDR3 length: 15; D gene: TRBD1; J gene: TRBJ1-1; clone size: NA; V gene: TRBV2; CDR3 protein: CASSADHRGGTEAFF; CDR3 DNA: TGTGCCAGCAGCGCCGACCACAGGGGCGGCACTGAAGCTTTCTTT
CDR3 length: 15; D gene: TRBD1; J gene: TRBJ1-5; clone size: few; V gene: TRBV2; CDR3 protein: CASSDQQGVFQPQHF; CDR3 DNA: TGTGCCAGCAGTGATCAGCAGGGGGTGTTCCAGCCCCAGCATTTT
CDR3 length: 17; D gene: TRBD1; J gene: TRBJ2-7; clone size: NA; V gene: TRBV28; CDR3 protein: CASSLSGWGQGQYEQYF; CDR3 DNA: TGTGCCAGCAGTTTATCGGGATGGGGACAGGGGCAATACGAGCAGTACTTC
CDR3 length: 15; D gene: NA; J gene: TRBJ1-1; clone size: NA; V gene: TRBV27; CDR3 protein: CASSLGGPGSTEAFF; CDR3 DNA: TGTGCCAGCAGCCTCGGTGGGCCGGGGAGCACTGAAGCTTTCTTT
CDR3 length: 15; D gene: NA; J gene: TRBJ1-6; clone size: few; V gene: TRBV11-3; CDR3 protein: CASSSHIQGRSPLHF; CDR3 DNA: TGTGCCAGCAGCTCGCACATACAGGGACGGTCACCCCTCCACTTT
CDR3 length: 12; D gene: NA; J gene: TRBJ1-4; clone size: few; V gene: TRBV6-5; CDR3 protein: CASSYTGGKLFF; CDR3 DNA: TGTGCCAGCAGTTACACCGGGGGAAAACTGTTTTTT
CDR3 length: 18; D gene: TRBD2; J gene: TRBJ2-1; clone size: NA; V gene: TRBV15; CDR3 protein: CATSRGPPGRGGNNEQFF; CDR3 DNA: TGTGCCACCAGCAGAGGCCCCCCGGGGCGGGGGGGCAACAATGAGCAGTTCTTC
CDR3 length: 12; D gene: TRBD1; J gene: TRBJ1-2; clone size: few; V gene: TRBV19; CDR3 protein: CASTVGQAGYTF; CDR3 DNA: TGTGCCAGTACCGTTGGACAGGCTGGCTACACCTTC
CDR3 length: 12; D gene: NA; J gene: TRBJ2-7; clone size: NA; V gene: TRBV12-3/TRBV12-4; CDR3 protein: CASSLGSYEQYF; CDR3 DNA: TGTGCCAGCAGTTTAGGGAGCTACGAGCAGTACTTC